This T cell receptor (beta chain) was obtained from a study of T cells in Graves' hyperthyroidism and ophthalmopathy. For the study at large: Before any treatment, at initial diagnosis, peripheral blood was collected. Study findings and constraints: Most clonotypes expanded in thyroid above 0.001 were likewise present in blood. Ophthalmopathy onset followed model prediction by a median about 6.5 months.

The CDR3 regions of TCR beta were amplified from RNA transcripts. HTBI primers were the set used in a first-round RT-PCR of the TCR CDR3. Each CDR3 protein is one row after TCRdb ran MiXCR on the multiplex PCR reads. The data show about 840,000 distinct CDR3 sequences, 35% to 45% seen once. If no ophthalmopathy progression occurred within 18 months, Graves' hyperthyroidism was stable. This clonotype was counted many times. Its antigen is still unknown. The CDR3 has 15 residues. V dropped 3 bases and J dropped 0 bases, with 11 bases sitting between them. Germline V lookup: CDR1 SNHLY, CDR2 FYNNEI. The specimen sequenced was blood. The receptor's source is a man aged 18 to 29 with Graves' hyperthyroidism. The J gene is TRBJ1-2, the V gene TRBV2; the D gene is possibly TRBD1 (5 bases). The CDR3 spells CASSDKGLTNYGYTF. In nucleotides, the CDR3 is TGTGCCAGCAGTGACAAGGGACTTACTAACTATGGCTACACCTTC.